This T cell receptor (beta chain) was documented in a study of T cell responses to AZD1222 COVID-19 vaccine. Regarding the study as a whole: Following two doses of AZD1222, Spike-specific TCR breadth and depth rose. Seropositive status at baseline applied to only 5 to 7 AZD1222 recipients. Nearly half of spike-specific TCRs reportedly target unmutated variant regions.

Only in-frame clones appear in the TCRdb table, and some are missing; sequencing was by immunoSEQ multiplex PCR. The sample has some 130,000 clones, about four fifths seen once. As to this clone: Its antigen is unknown.

The germline V and J ends were trimmed by 0 bases and 4 bases, with 13 bases remaining between them. Germline values: CDR1 SGHRS, CDR2 YFSETQ. CDR3 length: 15 amino acids. Sequences were derived from peripheral blood, sampled on day 0 of AZD1222 vaccination. This receptor was taken from an adult in good health. This chain links TRBV5-1 with TRBJ1-2, with D unresolved. The CDR3 DNA sequence: TGCGCCAGCAGCTTGGGGTTAGGGTCTTCCTATGGCTACACCTTC. Amino acids: CASSLGLGSSYGYTF.